This is a list of T cell receptor beta chains from one sample in a study of OX40 agonist ivuxolimab in advanced cancers. The protocol was immunoSEQ multiplex PCR, while the TCRdb copy is restricted to in-frame clones and leaves out a portion. The table records under 15,000 clones, about three quarters of them present only once. Sequencing used CD4+ or CD8+ T cells sorted from blood, obtained in a trial of the OX40 agonist ivuxolimab. These receptors came from an adult with an advanced solid tumor such as melanoma, head and neck, liver or kidney cancer. The CDR3 runs from the conserved cysteine through the conserved F or W. The D gene is left open where the match is weak. A clone size is listed for some rows: how often the clone was seen (once, few, many), or a class if it is expanded.

clone size,D gene,V gene,CDR3 length,J gene,CDR3 DNA,CDR3 protein
NA,NA,TRBV27,15,TRBJ1-1,TGTGCCAGCAGTTTACTCATGGGCGCGGGGACTGAAGCTTTCTTT,CASSLLMGAGTEAFF
NA,TRBD1,TRBV6-6,16,TRBJ2-5,TGTGCCAGCAGTTACTCCCCTCAGGGGGCGGGGGAGACCCAGTACTTC,CASSYSPQGAGETQYF
NA,NA,TRBV7-2,13,TRBJ2-7,TGTGCCAGCACCCCAGCAGGGGACTACGAGCAGTACTTC,CASTPAGDYEQYF
NA,TRBD1,TRBV7-9,16,TRBJ1-5,TGTGCCAGCAGGGAGTGGGACAGGGGATCAAATCAGCCCCAGCATTTT,CASREWDRGSNQPQHF
NA,NA,TRBV7-9,12,TRBJ1-5,TGTGCCAGCAGCTTAGGGTATCAGCCCCAGCATTTT,CASSLGYQPQHF
NA,TRBD2,TRBV9,15,TRBJ2-2,TGTGCCAGCAGCTCGACTAGCGGGAGAAACGGGGAGCTGTTTTTT,CASSSTSGRNGELFF
NA,TRBD1,TRBV7-9,16,TRBJ2-1,TGTGCCAGCAGCTTAGTTACAGGGGGCGAGACACATGAGCAGTTCTTC,CASSLVTGGETHEQFF
NA,NA,TRBV9,16,TRBJ2-7,TGTGCCAGCAGCGCCCAGGACGATAATGTGGCCTACGAGCAGTACTTC,CASSAQDDNVAYEQYF
NA,NA,TRBV9,13,TRBJ2-3,TGTGCCAGCAGCGTAGAGAACACAGATACGCAGTATTTT,CASSVENTDTQYF
NA,NA,TRBV2,15,TRBJ1-5,TGTGCCAGCAGTGATCCGGGACTTGGCAATCAGCCCCAGCATTTT,CASSDPGLGNQPQHF
NA,NA,TRBV29-1,14,TRBJ2-1,TGCAGCGTAATCCGGGACATGACCTACAATGAGCAGTTCTTC,CSVIRDMTYNEQFF
NA,NA,TRBV4-1,15,TRBJ2-3,TGCGCCAGCAGCCAAGATAACAGTTATCTTGATACGCAGTATTTT,CASSQDNSYLDTQYF
NA,TRBD1,TRBV11-2,16,TRBJ1-6,TGTGCCAGCAGCGCCACGACAGGGAGAGCTAATTCACCCCTCCACTTT,CASSATTGRANSPLHF
NA,TRBD1,TRBV6-5,14,TRBJ1-5,TGTGCCAGCAGAAGGACAGGGCGCAATCAGCCCCAGCATTTT,CASRRTGRNQPQHF
NA,NA,TRBV16,15,TRBJ1-1,TGTGCCAGCAGCCAATCCTTGGACCTTAACACTGAAGCTTTCTTT,CASSQSLDLNTEAFF
once,NA,TRBV16,18,TRBJ2-2,TGTGCCAGCAGCCAATTGGTTGGCAGAGACCCGGTCACCGGGGAGCTGTTTTTT,CASSQLVGRDPVTGELFF
NA,TRBD1,TRBV6-6,15,TRBJ1-2,TGTGCCAGCAGTTCCCTGGGACAGGACAACTATGGCTACACCTTC,CASSSLGQDNYGYTF
NA,NA,TRBV23-1,12,TRBJ2-3,TGCGCCAGCAGTCGGGACACAGATACGCAGTATTTT,CASSRDTDTQYF
NA,TRBD2,TRBV28,15,TRBJ2-2,TGTGCCAGCAGTTTCGAGCGGGAGACCACCGGGGAGCTGTTTTTT,CASSFERETTGELFF
NA,NA,TRBV30,16,TRBJ1-5,TGTGCCTGGGCCTGGGGGGGGGTTAATAGCAATCAGCCCCAGCATTTT,CAWAWGGVNSNQPQHF
few,NA,TRBV11-2,17,TRBJ1-3,TGTGCCAGCAGCTTAACGACGGACTCGATCTCTGGAAACACCATATATTTT,CASSLTTDSISGNTIYF
once,TRBD1,TRBV7-9,15,TRBJ2-7,TGTGCCAGCAGCTTACCGGGACAGGGCGACTACGAGCAGTACTTC,CASSLPGQGDYEQYF
NA,NA,TRBV27,13,TRBJ1-5,TGTGCCAGCAGTCTCGGACAAGGACAGCCCCAGCATTTT,CASSLGQGQPQHF
NA,NA,TRBV4-3,14,TRBJ1-3,TGCGCCAGCAGCCAAGATACGGTTGGAAACACCATATATTTT,CASSQDTVGNTIYF
NA,TRBD2,TRBV6-5,12,TRBJ2-5,TGTGCCAGCACTAGCGGAGGGGAGACCCAGTACTTC,CASTSGGETQYF
NA,TRBD1,TRBV18,15,TRBJ1-4,TGTGCCAGCTCACCCCGACAGGGGGCTGGTGAAAAACTGTTTTTT,CASSPRQGAGEKLFF
NA,TRBD2,TRBV27,16,TRBJ2-1,TGTGCCAGCAGTTTACTAGCGGGAGTCTCCTACAATGAGCAGTTCTTC,CASSLLAGVSYNEQFF
NA,TRBD1,TRBV5-8,15,TRBJ1-2,TGTGCCAGCAGTTACGGGACAGTTCTGACTCATGGCTACACCTTC,CASSYGTVLTHGYTF
NA,NA,TRBV6-5,12,TRBJ2-3,TGTGCCAGCAGCTCGCTTTATAATACGCAGTATTTT,CASSSLYNTQYF
NA,NA,TRBV29-1,14,TRBJ2-7,TGCAGCGTTGTGGGGGGGGACAGAGCTTACGAGCAGTACTTC,CSVVGGDRAYEQYF
NA,TRBD2,TRBV4-3,15,TRBJ2-7,TGCGCCAGCAGCCAAACCGGGCTAGCGGGATACGAGCAGTACTTC,CASSQTGLAGYEQYF
NA,NA,TRBV6-5,14,TRBJ2-7,TGTGCCAGCAGTCCTGTCCTAACGGTCTACGAGCAGTACTTC,CASSPVLTVYEQYF
NA,NA,TRBV4-3,16,TRBJ2-7,TGCGCCAGCAGCCAAGAAAGAGGGGCATTAACCTACGAGCAGTACTTC,CASSQERGALTYEQYF
NA,NA,TRBV19,14,TRBJ1-5,TGTGCCAGCAGACGGTGGACGGAGAATCAGCCCCAGCATTTT,CASRRWTENQPQHF
NA,TRBD1,TRBV29-1,13,TRBJ2-3,TGCAGCGCCGACAGGGGTCCCCCAGATACGCAGTATTTT,CSADRGPPDTQYF
NA,TRBD2,TRBV27,17,TRBJ2-3,TGTGCCAGCAGTGGGACCGGGACTAGCGGGGTCGGTGATACGCAGTATTTT,CASSGTGTSGVGDTQYF
NA,NA,TRBV6-1,14,TRBJ2-5,TGTGCCAGCAGTGAAACCGGGAGCCAAGAGACCCAGTACTTC,CASSETGSQETQYF
NA,NA,TRBV13,17,TRBJ2-7,TGTGCCAGCAGCACGAGGGGGGGCCGGGGTAGCTCCTACGAGCAGTACTTC,CASSTRGGRGSSYEQYF
few,NA,TRBV7-9,14,TRBJ1-2,TGTGCCAGCAGCTTAGGGGACCCCAACTATGGCTACACCTTC,CASSLGDPNYGYTF
few,TRBD1,TRBV30,14,TRBJ2-7,TGTGCCTGGAGTGAGACAGGGTTTTCCGACGAGCAGTACTTC,CAWSETGFSDEQYF
NA,TRBD2,TRBV27,17,TRBJ2-1,TGTGCCAGCAGTTCTCGGACTAGCGACTACTCCTACAATGAGCAGTTCTTC,CASSSRTSDYSYNEQFF
NA,NA,TRBV9,16,TRBJ2-7,TGTGCCAGCAGCGCCCAGGACGATAATGCGGCCTACGAGCAGTACTTC,CASSAQDDNAAYEQYF